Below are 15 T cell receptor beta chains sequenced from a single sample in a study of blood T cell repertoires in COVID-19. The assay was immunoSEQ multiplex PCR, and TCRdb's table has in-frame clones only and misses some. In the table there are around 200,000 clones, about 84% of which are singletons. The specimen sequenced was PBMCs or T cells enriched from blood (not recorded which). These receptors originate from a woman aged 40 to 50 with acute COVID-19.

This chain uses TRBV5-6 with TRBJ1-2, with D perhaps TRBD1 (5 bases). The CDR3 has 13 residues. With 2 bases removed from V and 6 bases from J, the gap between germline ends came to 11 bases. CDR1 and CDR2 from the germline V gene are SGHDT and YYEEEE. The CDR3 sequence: CASSLYGADGYTF. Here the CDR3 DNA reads TGTGCCAGCAGCTTATATGGGGCGGATGGCTACACCTTC.

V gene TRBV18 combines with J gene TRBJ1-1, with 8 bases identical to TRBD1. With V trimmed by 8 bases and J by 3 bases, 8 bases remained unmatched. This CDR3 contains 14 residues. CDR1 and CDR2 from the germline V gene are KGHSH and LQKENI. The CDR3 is CASRTTGADTEAFF. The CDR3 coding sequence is TGTGCCAGCCGTACGACAGGGGCGGACACTGAAGCTTTCTTT.

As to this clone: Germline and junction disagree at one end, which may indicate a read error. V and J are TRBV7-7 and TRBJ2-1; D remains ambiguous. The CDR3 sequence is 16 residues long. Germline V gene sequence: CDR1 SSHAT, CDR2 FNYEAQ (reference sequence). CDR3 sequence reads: CASSLTSTSSYNEQFF. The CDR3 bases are TGTGCTAGCAGCCTAACCTCCACCTCCTCCTACAATGAGCAGTTCTTC.

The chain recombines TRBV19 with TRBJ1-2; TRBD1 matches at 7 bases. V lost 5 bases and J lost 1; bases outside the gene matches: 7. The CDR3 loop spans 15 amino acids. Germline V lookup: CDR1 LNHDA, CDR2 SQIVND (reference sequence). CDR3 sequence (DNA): TGTGCCAGTAGTCCTGGGACAGCTTATAACTATGGCTACACCTTC. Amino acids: CASSPGTAYNYGYTF.

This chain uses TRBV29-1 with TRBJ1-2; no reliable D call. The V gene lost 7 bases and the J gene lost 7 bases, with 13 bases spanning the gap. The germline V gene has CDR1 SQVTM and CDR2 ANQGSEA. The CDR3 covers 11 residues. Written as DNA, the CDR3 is TGCAGCGGGAGGGAAGGTCGTGGCTACACCTTC. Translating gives CSGREGRGYTF.

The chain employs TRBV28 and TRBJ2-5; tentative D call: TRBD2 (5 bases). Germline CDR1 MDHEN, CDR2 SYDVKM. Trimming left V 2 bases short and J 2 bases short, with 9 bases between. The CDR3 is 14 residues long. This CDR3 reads CASSLPAGQETQYF. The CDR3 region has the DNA TGTGCCAGCAGTTTACCGGCGGGTCAAGAGACCCAGTACTTC.

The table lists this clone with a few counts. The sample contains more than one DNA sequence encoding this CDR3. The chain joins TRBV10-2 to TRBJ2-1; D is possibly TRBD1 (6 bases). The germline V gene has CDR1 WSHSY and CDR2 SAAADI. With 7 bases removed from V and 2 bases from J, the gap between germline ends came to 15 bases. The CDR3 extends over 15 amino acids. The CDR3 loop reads CASMGNTGTYNEQFF. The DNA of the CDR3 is TGCGCCAGCATGGGGAACACAGGGACCTACAATGAGCAGTTCTTC.

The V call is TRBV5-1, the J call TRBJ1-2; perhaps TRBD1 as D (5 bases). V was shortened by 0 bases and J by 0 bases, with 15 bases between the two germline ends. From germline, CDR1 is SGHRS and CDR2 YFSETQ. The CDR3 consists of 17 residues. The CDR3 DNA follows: TGCGCCAGCAGCTTGGATGGGGGATCGGGAGCTAACTATGGCTACACCTTC. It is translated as CASSLDGGSGANYGYTF.

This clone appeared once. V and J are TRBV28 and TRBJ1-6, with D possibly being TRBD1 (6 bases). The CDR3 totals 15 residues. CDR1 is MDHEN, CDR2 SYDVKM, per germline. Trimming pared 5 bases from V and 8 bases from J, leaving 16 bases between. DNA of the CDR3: TGTGCCAGCAGTCCCCGGGGCAGGGGTTATTCACCCCTCCACTTT. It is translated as CASSPRGRGYSPLHF.

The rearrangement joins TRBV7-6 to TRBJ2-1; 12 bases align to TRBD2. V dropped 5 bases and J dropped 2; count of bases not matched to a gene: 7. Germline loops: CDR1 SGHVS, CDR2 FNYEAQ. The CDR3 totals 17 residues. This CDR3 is CASSPKGLAGTYNEQFF. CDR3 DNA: TGTGCCAGCAGCCCCAAGGGACTAGCGGGTACCTACAATGAGCAGTTCTTC.

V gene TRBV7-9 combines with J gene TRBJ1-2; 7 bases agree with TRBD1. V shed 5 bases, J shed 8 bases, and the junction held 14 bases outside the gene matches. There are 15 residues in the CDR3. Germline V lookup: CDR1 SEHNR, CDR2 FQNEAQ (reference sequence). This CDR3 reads CASSQSQGGYFGYTF. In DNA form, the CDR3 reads TGTGCCAGCAGCCAGTCTCAGGGGGGCTACTTCGGCTACACCTTC. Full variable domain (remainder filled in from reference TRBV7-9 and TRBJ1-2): DTGVSQNPRHKITKRGQNVTFRCDPISEHNRLYWYRQTLGQGPEFLTYFQNEAQLEKSRLLSDRFSAERPKGSFSTLEIQRTEQGDSAMYLCASSQSQGGYFGYTFGSGTRLTVV.

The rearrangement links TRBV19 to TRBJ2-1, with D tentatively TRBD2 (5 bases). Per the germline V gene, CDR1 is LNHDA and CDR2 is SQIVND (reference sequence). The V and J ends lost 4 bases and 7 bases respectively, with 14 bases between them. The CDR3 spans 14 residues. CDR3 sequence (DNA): TGTGCCAGTAGTACTACTGGGAGCTCGAATGAGCAGTTCTTC. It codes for CASSTTGSSNEQFF.

The CDR3 region has the DNA TGCGCCAGCAGCTTGGGGGCAGGGGTGAACACTGAAGCTTTCTTT. Protein sequence: CASSLGAGVNTEAFF. The chain carries TRBV5-1 and TRBJ1-1; D might be TRBD1 (6 bases). V dropped 0 bases and J dropped 0 bases, with 9 bases sitting between them. CDR3 length: 15 amino acids. Looked up from germline, CDR1 is SGHRS and CDR2 is YFSETQ.

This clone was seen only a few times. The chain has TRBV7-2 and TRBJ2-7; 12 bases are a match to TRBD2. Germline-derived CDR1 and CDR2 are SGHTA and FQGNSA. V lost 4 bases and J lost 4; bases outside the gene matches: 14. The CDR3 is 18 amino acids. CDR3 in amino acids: CASSSQRATGTSGYEQYF. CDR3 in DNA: TGTGCCAGCAGCTCGCAGCGGGCCACCGGGACTAGCGGGTACGAGCAGTACTTC.

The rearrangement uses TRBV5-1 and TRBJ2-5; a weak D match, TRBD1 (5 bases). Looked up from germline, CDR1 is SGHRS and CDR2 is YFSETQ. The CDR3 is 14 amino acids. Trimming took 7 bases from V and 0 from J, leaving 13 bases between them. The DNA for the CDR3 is TGCGCCAGCCGAACCTCAGGGTACCAAGAGACCCAGTACTTC. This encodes CASRTSGYQETQYF.